Each of the 22 T cell receptor beta chains below was sequenced from the same sample in a study of cytomegalovirus exposure and HLA in healthy donors. Some clones are missing from TCRdb's copy, which holds only in-frame ones; the method was immunoSEQ multiplex PCR. The sample consists of 110,000 to 150,000 clones, 94% of them appearing once. The specimen sequenced was PBMCs. These receptors were taken from a man aged 18 to 29 in good health and CMV-seropositive.

This chain links TRBV28 with TRBJ1-2, with TRBD1 identical over 7 bases. V shed 5 bases, J shed 4 bases, and the junction held 13 bases outside the gene matches. The CDR3 totals 16 residues. Germline V gives CDR1 MDHEN, CDR2 SYDVKM. The CDR3 region is CASSPGDRVIVYGYTF. The CDR3 region has the DNA TGTGCCAGCAGTCCGGGAGACAGGGTAATAGTCTATGGCTACACCTTC.

The chain joins TRBV27 to TRBJ1-5; D unclear. The CDR3 covers 14 residues. V was clipped by 3 bases and J by 7 bases, with 13 bases between them. Germline-derived CDR1 and CDR2 are MNHEY and SMNVEV (reference sequence). CDR3 sequence (DNA): TGTGCCAGCAGTTTGTCAGGTAACGAGCAGCCCCAGCATTTT. This translates into CASSLSGNEQPQHF.

The chain employs TRBV7-9 and TRBJ2-2, with 9 bases identical to TRBD2. With 1 base clipped from V and 3 bases from J, the junction kept 12 bases outside the gene matches. The germline V gene has CDR1 SEHNR and CDR2 FQNEAQ (reference sequence). There are 19 residues in the CDR3. The CDR3 protein is CASSLVFWREGRDTGELFF. For the CDR3, the DNA is TGTGCCAGCAGCTTAGTGTTCTGGCGGGAGGGCCGGGACACCGGGGAGCTGTTTTTT.

The chain recombines TRBV7-8 with TRBJ1-1; TRBD1 aligns across 7 bases. The CDR3 is made up of 16 amino acids. In germline, CDR1 is SGHVS, CDR2 FQNEAQ. Germline trimming cut 5 bases from V and 0 bases from J; bases unmatched to any gene: 9. CDR3 residues: CASSLMVGTVNTEAFF. The CDR3 coding sequence is TGTGCCAGCAGCCTTATGGTCGGGACAGTGAACACTGAAGCTTTCTTT.

The CDR3 DNA follows: TGCGCCAGCAGCCAGAACAGGGGGCGGACCGGGGAGCTGTTTTTT. Residues: CASSQNRGRTGELFF. The J gene is TRBJ2-2, the V gene TRBV4-1; 9 bases map to TRBD1. This CDR3 spans 15 amino acids. Trimming took 3 bases from V and 5 from J; bases not matched to a gene: 4. Germline V gene data show CDR1 as MGHRA and CDR2 as YSYEKL.

The genes are TRBV6-5 and TRBJ2-1, with 12 nucleotides matching TRBD2. Unmatched junction bases numbered 4, after V lost 11 bases and J lost 8 bases. Germline V CDR1 and CDR2: MNHEY, SVGAGI. The CDR3 contains 12 residues. The CDR3, as DNA: TGTGCCGCGACTAGCGGGAGCCATGAGCAGTTCTTC. It encodes CAATSGSHEQFF.

This chain links TRBV4-1 with TRBJ1-5; TRBD1 aligns across 8 bases. Germline V gene data show CDR1 as MGHRA and CDR2 as YSYEKL. This CDR3 comprises 17 residues. Germline trimming cut 1 base from V and 2 bases from J; bases unmatched to any gene: 7. CDR3 protein: CASSQVLETGGNQPQHF. CDR3 nucleotides: TGCGCCAGCAGCCAAGTATTGGAGACAGGGGGCAATCAGCCCCAGCATTTT.

V gene TRBV5-8 combines with J gene TRBJ2-1, with TRBD1 matching over 9 bases. Germline V gene data show CDR1 as SGHTS and CDR2 as YDEGEE. With V trimmed by 5 bases and J by 3 bases, 6 bases remained unmatched. CDR3 size: 15 residues. CDR3 in amino acids: CASRRTTGGYNEQFF. The CDR3 DNA follows: TGTGCCAGCAGGCGGACGACAGGGGGCTACAATGAGCAGTTCTTC.

The gene calls are TRBV19 and TRBJ2-2, with TRBD2 matching over 7 bases. Germline V gene sequence: CDR1 LNHDA, CDR2 SQIVND (reference sequence). V lost 1 base, J lost 0 bases, and 5 bases stayed unmatched. The CDR3 contains 17 residues. Written as DNA, the CDR3 is TGTGCCAGTAGTATAGGGTCTAGCGGTTCGAACACCGGGGAGCTGTTTTTT. It specifies CASSIGSSGSNTGELFF. Full variable domain (remainder filled in from reference TRBV19 and TRBJ2-2): DGGITQSPKYLFRKEGQNVTLSCEQNLNHDAMYWYRQDPGQGLRLIYYSQIVNDFQKGDIAEGYSVSREKKESFPLTVTSAQKNPTAFYLCASSIGSSGSNTGELFFGEGSRLTVL.

This clone was picked up a small number of times. This chain joins TRBV21-1 and TRBJ2-7; the table assigns TRBD2, which was not confirmed against the DNA. TRBV21-1 is given as a pseudogene. The CDR3 totals 15 residues. CDR3 sequence (DNA): TGTGCCAGCAGCACCGGGGCGCGGGGATCGAACGAGCAGTACTTC. Translating gives CASSTGARGSNEQYF.

This chain joins TRBV6-1 and TRBJ2-2; 10 bases align to TRBD1. This CDR3 is 14 amino acids long. CDR1 is MNHNS and CDR2 is SASEGT in the germline V gene. With 7 bases clipped from V and 6 bases from J, the junction kept 5 bases outside the gene matches. The CDR3 spells CASTGTGDPGELFF. CDR3 coding DNA: TGTGCCAGCACCGGGACAGGGGACCCCGGGGAGCTGTTTTTT.

The gene calls are TRBV7-2 and TRBJ1-2; TRBD1 is a possible D gene (6 bases). This CDR3 contains 15 residues. Trimming pared 5 bases from V and 4 bases from J, leaving 17 bases between. Per germline, CDR1 SGHTA and CDR2 FQGNSA. DNA for the CDR3: TGTGCCAGCAGCCCGTGGGGGGGGGCGAGCTATGGCTACACCTTC. It yields the protein CASSPWGGASYGYTF. The variable domain in full, completed from reference TRBV7-2 and TRBJ1-2, reads GAGVSQSPSNKVTEKGKDVELRCDPISGHTALYWYRQSLGQGLEFLIYFQGNSAPDKSGLPSDRFSAERTGGSVSTLTIQRTQQEDSAVYLCASSPWGGASYGYTFGSGTRLTVV.

This chain connects TRBV5-5 to TRBJ2-3, with a possible D match to TRBD1 (5 bases). The germline V and J ends were trimmed by 0 bases and 5 bases, with 7 bases remaining between them. CDR1 SGHKS and CDR2 YYEKEE come from the germline V gene (reference sequence). The CDR3 has 13 amino acids. The DNA for the CDR3 is TGTGCCAGCAGCTTGGGCAGGGAAGATACGCAGTATTTT. Amino acids: CASSLGREDTQYF.

Here the CDR3 DNA reads TGTGCCAGCAGCCACAGGGCAGCAGTCAATGAGCAGTTCTTC. Translating gives CASSHRAAVNEQFF. The J gene is TRBJ2-1, the V gene TRBV11-2, with D maybe TRBD1 (6 bases). The CDR3 length is 14 residues. Germline CDR1 SGHAT, CDR2 FQNNGV. Trimming cost V 5 bases and J 6 bases, with 14 bases left between them.

The chain employs TRBV10-3 and TRBJ2-7, with 7 bases matching TRBD2. The CDR3 runs 12 residues. Germline CDR1 and CDR2: ENHRY and SYGVKD. Trimming at V came to 6 bases and at J to 3 bases, leaving 2 bases not matched to a gene. CDR3 in amino acids: CAISGTNYEQYF. Written as DNA, the CDR3 is TGTGCCATCAGCGGGACTAACTACGAGCAGTACTTC.

The chain combines TRBV28 with TRBJ2-5; 7 bases match TRBD1. Trimming at V came to 8 bases and at J to 5 bases, leaving 5 bases not matched to a gene. The CDR3 consists of 12 residues. Per germline, CDR1 MDHEN and CDR2 SYDVKM. The CDR3 reads CASHTGVETQYF. CDR3 nucleotides: TGTGCCAGCCATACAGGGGTCGAGACCCAGTACTTC.

V and J are TRBV21-1 and TRBJ2-3; the table gives TRBD2 as D, unverified against the DNA. TRBV21-1 is a recognized pseudogene. This CDR3 has 18 residues. CDR3 sequence: CASSRRREAEGRTDTQYF. CDR3 bases: TGTGCCAGCAGCCGGCGTCGGGAGGCCGAGGGACGCACAGATACGCAGTATTTT.

The chain is built from TRBV11-2 and TRBJ2-3; D is uncertain. Per the germline V gene, CDR1 is SGHAT and CDR2 is FQNNGV. CDR3 length: 16 amino acids. V was shortened by 1 base and J by 8 bases, with 19 bases between the two germline ends. The CDR3 nucleotides are TGTGCCAGCAGCTTAGCTAGGTCGACCTACACGGTTACGCAGTATTTT. The encoded protein is CASSLARSTYTVTQYF.

The chain links TRBV7-9 to TRBJ2-7; TRBD2 is a possible D gene (5 bases). V was shortened by 1 base and J by 3 bases, with 13 bases between the two germline ends. CDR3 length: 15 residues. Germline lookup yields CDR1 SEHNR and CDR2 FQNEAQ (reference sequence). The CDR3 bases are TGTGCCAGCAGCTTAGAGCCTAGCAGCCGCTACGAGCAGTACTTC. Amino acids: CASSLEPSSRYEQYF.

This chain uses TRBV2 with TRBJ2-1; 10 nucleotides agree with TRBD2. J lost 7 bases, V lost 6 bases, and 9 bases had no gene match. CDR1 and CDR2 (germline): SNHLY, FYNNEI. The CDR3 covers 15 residues. CDR3 sequence: CASSPLAGVLNEQFF. The CDR3 region has the DNA TGTGCCAGCAGCCCCCTAGCGGGAGTATTGAATGAGCAGTTCTTC.

The gene calls are TRBV28 and TRBJ2-5, with 8 nucleotides matching TRBD1. CDR1 and CDR2 (germline): MDHEN, SYDVKM. The V and J ends lost 8 bases and 2 bases, in that order; junction bases with no gene match: 4. The CDR3 consists of 13 residues. The CDR3 nucleotides are TGTGCCAGCCTTACAGGGGGGCAAGAGACCCAGTACTTC. Its translation: CASLTGGQETQYF. Full variable domain (missing parts from reference TRBV28 and TRBJ2-5): DVKVTQSSRYLVKRTGEKVFLECVQDMDHENMFWYRQDPGLGLRLIYFSYDVKMKEKGDIPEGYSVSREKKERFSLILESASTNQTSMYLCASLTGGQETQYFGPGTRLLVL.

With respect to this clone: Because the CDR3 is missing its conserved closing phenylalanine or tryptophan, this is likely a read error. Because the CDR3's place on the DNA is in doubt, the DNA is left out and the CDR3 is given as listed by TCRdb. V is TRBV4-1 and J is TRBJ1-2; the table's D gene call, TRBD1, was not cross checked with the DNA. Germline CDR1 MGHRA, CDR2 YSYEKL. The CDR3 spans 14 residues, counting both ends. The chain's CDR3 is CASSRDRMATPPIL.